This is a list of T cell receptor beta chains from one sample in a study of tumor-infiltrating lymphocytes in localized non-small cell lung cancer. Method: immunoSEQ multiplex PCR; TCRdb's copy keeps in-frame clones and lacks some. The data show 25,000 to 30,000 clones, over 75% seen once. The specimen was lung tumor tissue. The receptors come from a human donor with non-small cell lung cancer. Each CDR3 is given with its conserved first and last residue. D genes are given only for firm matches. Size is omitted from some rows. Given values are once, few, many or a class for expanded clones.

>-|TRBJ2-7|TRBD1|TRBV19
CASSIKTGPTYEQYF
TGTGCCAGTAGTATAAAGACAGGGCCCACCTACGAGCAGTACTTC
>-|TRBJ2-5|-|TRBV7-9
CASSLAGGLETQYF
TGTGCCAGCAGCTTAGCGGGGGGTCTGGAGACCCAGTACTTC
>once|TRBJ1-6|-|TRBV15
CATSRNAHRARNSPLHF
TGTGCCACCAGCAGAAATGCCCACAGGGCGCGGAATTCACCCCTCCACTTT
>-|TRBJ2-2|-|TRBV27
CASRSGYWDTGELFF
TGTGCCAGTCGCTCAGGGTATTGGGACACCGGGGAGCTGTTTTTT
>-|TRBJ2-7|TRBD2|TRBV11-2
CASSPSGGKYEQYF
TGTGCCAGCAGTCCGAGCGGGGGGAAATACGAGCAGTACTTC
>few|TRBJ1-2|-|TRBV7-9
CASSPPGQPLYGYTF
TGTGCCAGCAGCCCCCCAGGACAGCCTCTCTATGGCTACACCTTC
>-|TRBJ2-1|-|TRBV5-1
CASSLDHGTPNEQFF
TGCGCCAGCAGCTTGGACCACGGGACACCCAATGAGCAGTTCTTC
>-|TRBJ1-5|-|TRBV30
CAWSEVYSNQPQHF
TGTGCCTGGAGTGAAGTCTATAGCAATCAGCCCCAGCATTTT
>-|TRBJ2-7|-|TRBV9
CASSVDFISSGVQYF
TGTGCCAGCAGCGTAGATTTTATTAGCTCAGGAGTTCAGTACTTC
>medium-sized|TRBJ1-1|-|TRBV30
CAWSRHGITEAFF
TGTGCCTGGAGTCGACACGGGATCACTGAAGCTTTCTTT
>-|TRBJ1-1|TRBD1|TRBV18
CASSPITGQGGRTEAFF
TGTGCCAGCTCACCCATTACCGGACAGGGAGGTAGGACTGAAGCTTTCTTT
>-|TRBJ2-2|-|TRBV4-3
CASSPGQSNTGELFF
TGCGCCAGCAGCCCCGGACAGTCGAACACCGGGGAGCTGTTTTTT
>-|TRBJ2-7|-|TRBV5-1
CASSLASYEQYF
TGCGCCAGCAGCTTGGCCAGCTACGAGCAGTACTTC
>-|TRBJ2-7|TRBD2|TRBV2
CASIPRTRGSEQYF
TGTGCCAGCATTCCGCGGACTAGAGGGAGCGAGCAGTACTTC
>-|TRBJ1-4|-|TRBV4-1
CASSQEYTNEKLFF
TGCGCCAGCAGCCAAGAGTATACTAATGAAAAACTGTTTTTT
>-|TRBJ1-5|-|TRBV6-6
CASTSRRGNHQPQHF
TGTGCCAGCACCTCACGTCGGGGGAACCATCAGCCCCAGCATTTT
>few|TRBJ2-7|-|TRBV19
CASSIAPGRSYEQYF
TGTGCCAGTAGTATAGCACCCGGACGCTCCTACGAGCAGTACTTC
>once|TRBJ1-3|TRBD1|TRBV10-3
CAIRGQGTSGNTIYF
TGTGCCATCAGAGGACAGGGGACCTCTGGAAACACCATATATTTT
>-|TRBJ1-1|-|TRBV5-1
CASRTAGTANTEAFF
TGCGCCAGCAGAACCGCCGGGACGGCGAACACTGAAGCTTTCTTT
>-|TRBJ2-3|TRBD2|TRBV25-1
CASSFRGGEITDTQYF
TGTGCCAGCTCCTTCCGCGGGGGGGAGATCACAGATACGCAGTATTTT
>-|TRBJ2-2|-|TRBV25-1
CASSDTGSAGELFF
TGTGCCAGCAGTGACACAGGGTCGGCCGGGGAGCTGTTTTTT
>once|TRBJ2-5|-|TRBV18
CASSPPPRGETQYF
TGTGCCAGCTCACCACCCCCGCGGGGAGAGACCCAGTACTTC
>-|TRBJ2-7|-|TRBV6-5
CASSYSQGSSYEQYF
TGTGCCAGCAGTTACTCGCAAGGATCCTCCTACGAGCAGTACTTC
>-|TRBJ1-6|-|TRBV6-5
CASRGLYSPLHF
TGTGCCAGCAGGGGGTTGTATTCACCCCTCCACTTT
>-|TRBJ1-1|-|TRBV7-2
CASSLVNTEAFF
TGTGCCAGCAGCTTAGTTAACACTGAAGCTTTCTTT
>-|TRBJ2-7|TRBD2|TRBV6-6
CASSKGLAELTYEQYF
TGTGCCAGCAGTAAGGGACTAGCGGAATTAACCTACGAGCAGTACTTC
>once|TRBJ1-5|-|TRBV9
CASSPQVSNQPQHF
TGTGCCAGCAGCCCACAGGTTAGCAATCAGCCCCAGCATTTT
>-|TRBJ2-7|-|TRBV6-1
CASSDPRGIYEQYF
TGTGCCAGCAGTGATCCTCGGGGGATTTACGAGCAGTACTTC
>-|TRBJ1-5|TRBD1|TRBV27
CASSESQGAHQPQHF
TGTGCCAGCAGCGAATCACAGGGGGCGCATCAGCCCCAGCATTTT
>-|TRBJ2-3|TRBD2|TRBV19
CASSIASGLAGGDTQYF
TGTGCCAGTAGTATAGCGTCGGGACTAGCGGGGGGAGATACGCAGTATTTT
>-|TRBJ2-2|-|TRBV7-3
CASRIDTGELFF
TGTGCCAGCAGGATAGACACCGGGGAGCTGTTTTTT
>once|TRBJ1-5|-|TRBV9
CASSVDGNRAQPQHF
TGTGCCAGCAGCGTAGACGGGAATCGGGCTCAGCCCCAGCATTTT
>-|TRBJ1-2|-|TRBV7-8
CASSFRTEVGYTF
TGTGCCAGCAGCTTCCGGACAGAAGTTGGCTACACCTTC
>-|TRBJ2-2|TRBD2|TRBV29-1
CSVVISSGNTGELFF
TGCAGCGTTGTAATATCTAGCGGGAACACCGGGGAGCTGTTTTTT